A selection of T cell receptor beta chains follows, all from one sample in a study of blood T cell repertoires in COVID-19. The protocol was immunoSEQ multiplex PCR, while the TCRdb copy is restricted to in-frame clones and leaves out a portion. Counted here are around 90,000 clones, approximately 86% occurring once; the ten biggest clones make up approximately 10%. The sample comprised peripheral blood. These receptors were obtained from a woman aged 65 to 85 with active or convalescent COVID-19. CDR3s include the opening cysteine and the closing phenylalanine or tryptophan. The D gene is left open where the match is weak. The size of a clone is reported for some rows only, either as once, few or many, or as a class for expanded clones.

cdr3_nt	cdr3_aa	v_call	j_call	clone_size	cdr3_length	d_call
TGTGCCAGTAGTATCGAAGGGACACGGGAAAAACTGTTTTTT	CASSIEGTREKLFF	TRBV19	TRBJ1-4	once	14	-
TGCGCCAGCAGCTTGGTTGCTAGCGGGGGAAACAATGAGCAGTTCTTC	CASSLVASGGNNEQFF	TRBV5-1	TRBJ2-1	-	16	TRBD2
TGTGCCAGCAGTTTATTCCGGCCAGGAGGGCATGAGCAGTTCTTC	CASSLFRPGGHEQFF	TRBV27	TRBJ2-1	-	15	-
TGTGCCAGCAGCCATTCGGACAGGGGCTACACCTTC	CASSHSDRGYTF	TRBV2	TRBJ1-2	-	12	TRBD1
TGTGCCAGCAGTCAGGGGAGGGTGGGACCCCTAGAGCAGTACTTC	CASSQGRVGPLEQYF	TRBV3-1/TRBV3-2	TRBJ2-7	-	15	-
TGCGCCAGCAGCCAAATGACACGGTATAGCAATCAGCCCCAGCATTTT	CASSQMTRYSNQPQHF	TRBV4-1	TRBJ1-5	few	16	-
TGTGCCACCAGCAGACTACAGGGAGGGGCTAATGAAAAACTGTTTTTT	CATSRLQGGANEKLFF	TRBV15	TRBJ1-4	-	16	-
TGCGCCAGCAGCCCCACCGGGACTACCTACAATGAGCAGTTCTTC	CASSPTGTTYNEQFF	TRBV5-1	TRBJ2-1	-	15	TRBD2
TGTGCCAGTAGTAGATCAGGAGGATCTCAGCCCCAGCATTTT	CASSRSGGSQPQHF	TRBV19	TRBJ1-5	few	14	-
TGTGCCAGCAGCCCCCCTAGCGGGGGTTGGGAGACCCAGTACTTC	CASSPPSGGWETQYF	TRBV6-6	TRBJ2-5	-	15	TRBD2
TGCAGTGCTAGTGGACTAGCGGGGGGCACAGATACGCAGTATTTT	CSASGLAGGTDTQYF	TRBV20-1	TRBJ2-3	-	15	TRBD2
TGTGCCAGCAGCTTGGGGGGCGGGGACACTGAAGCTTTCTTT	CASSLGGGDTEAFF	TRBV5-4	TRBJ1-1	-	14	-
TGTGCCAGCAGTCCTACAGGGAATCAGCCCCAGCATTTT	CASSPTGNQPQHF	TRBV6-5	TRBJ1-5	-	13	-
TGTGCCAGCAGTTTACACCAGGGGGGAGCAACGAGTGAGCAGTTCTTC	CASSLHQGGATSEQFF	TRBV27	TRBJ2-1	-	16	-
TGTGCCAGCAGCCGGGACAGAGAAGGAACCGGGGAGCTGTTTTTT	CASSRDREGTGELFF	TRBV9	TRBJ2-2	-	15	TRBD1
TGTGCCAGCAACAGAGGAAGCGGGAATAGGGACATTCAGTACTTC	CASNRGSGNRDIQYF	TRBV6-5	TRBJ2-4	-	15	TRBD2
TGTGCCAGCAGCCTTCCCGGCTCTGGGGCCAACGTCCTGACTTTC	CASSLPGSGANVLTF	TRBV5-4	TRBJ2-6	few	15	-
TGTGCCAGTAGTAATAGACAGGTATACACTGAAGCTTTCTTT	CASSNRQVYTEAFF	TRBV19	TRBJ1-1	-	14	-
TGTGCCACTAGAGGGGTCGGAGGGGACACCGGGGAGCTGTTTTTT	CATRGVGGDTGELFF	TRBV24-1	TRBJ2-2	-	15	-
TGTGCCAGCAGTCCGATAGGACAGGGGGCGATTAATGAAAAACTGTTTTTT	CASSPIGQGAINEKLFF	TRBV27	TRBJ1-4	-	17	TRBD1
TGTGCCAGCAGTGACTCCCGGGACAGGGAACCCACTCGGTCTGGAAACACCATATATTTT	CASSDSRDREPTRSGNTIYF	TRBV6-4	TRBJ1-3	few	20	TRBD1
TGTGCCAGCACCCCGTACGCACGCGGCTCCTACAATGAGCAGTTCTTC	CASTPYARGSYNEQFF	TRBV11-2	TRBJ2-1	few	16	-
TGTGCCAGCAGCTTGGCGGGGGCTGGAAACACCATATATTTT	CASSLAGAGNTIYF	TRBV5-4	TRBJ1-3	-	14	-
TGCGCCAGCAGCCAAGATTTTGTGGCGGGGGGGGTCCTAGAGACCCAGTACTTC	CASSQDFVAGGVLETQYF	TRBV4-3	TRBJ2-5	-	18	TRBD2
TGTGCCAGCAGCCAAGGTTCGGTAGAAAAACTGTTTTTT	CASSQGSVEKLFF	TRBV3-1/TRBV3-2	TRBJ1-4	few	13	-
TGTGCCAGCAGCAAAGGCCGGGACAGGGACTATGGCTACACCTTC	CASSKGRDRDYGYTF	TRBV7-2	TRBJ1-2	-	15	TRBD1
TGCGCCAGCAGCGTGGACAGGGCGCCCTACAATGAGCAGTTCTTC	CASSVDRAPYNEQFF	TRBV5-1	TRBJ2-1	-	15	TRBD1
TGTGCCAGCAGCCAAGGACAGGGACCATATGGCTACACCTTC	CASSQGQGPYGYTF	TRBV3-1/TRBV3-2	TRBJ1-2	once	14	TRBD1